This TCR beta chain was sequenced in a study of Ad26.COV2.S vaccination and SARS-CoV-2 variants. Generated by immunoSEQ multiplex PCR, the TCRdb table keeps only in-frame clones and is missing some. The sample contains more than 300,000 clones, roughly 80% of which appear only once. Described treatment: around 19 received Ad26.COV2.S at low or high dose, single or two shots; 5 received placebo; per-sample allocation not given. Material that was analyzed had been drawn on day 63 after the first vaccine or placebo injection. This sample comprised peripheral blood, obtained in a trial of Ad26.COV2.S vaccine versus placebo. This TCR came from a person between 18 and 59 years old who received the Ad26.COV2.S COVID-19 vaccine or a placebo.

The CDR3 bases are TGTGCCAGCAGCTTGGTTTCAGGACAGGGGGATGGCTACACCTTC. It translates to CASSLVSGQGDGYTF. The chain has TRBV5-4 and TRBJ1-2, with 10 bases matching TRBD1. The germline V gene has CDR1 SGHNT and CDR2 YYREEE (reference sequence). The length of the CDR3 is 15 residues. The ends lost 0 bases at V and 6 bases at J; junction bases unmatched: 5.